These T cell receptor beta chains were read from a single sample in a study of T-cell reconstitution after alpha-beta-depleted transplantation in children. TCRdb called the PCR reads again in MiXCR, with one record for every CDR3 protein. The repertoire holds over 400,000 distinct CDR3 sequences, with under 15% as singletons. The sequenced sample was PBMCs from the stem cell graft donor, obtained from the stem cell graft. The receptors here all came from a human donor who donated a stem cell graft to a child with combined immunodeficiency. The CDR3 runs from the conserved cysteine through the conserved F or W. The D gene is left open where the match is weak. Rows give clone size only sometimes, using once, few, many, or a class for an expanded clone.

d_call clone_size j_call v_call cdr3_nt cdr3_aa
TRBD1 . TRBJ1-2 TRBV24-1 TGTGCCACTCAACCTCCGGGACAGGGGGCGCAGAGCTATGGCTACACCTTC CATQPPGQGAQSYGYTF
. many TRBJ2-3 TRBV3-1 TGTGCCAGCAGCCAAGTTGAAGATACGCAGTATTTT CASSQVEDTQYF
TRBD1 many TRBJ1-1 TRBV11-1 TGTGCCAGCAGCTTAGCCGGGGACAGGGTGAACACTGAAGCTTTCTTT CASSLAGDRVNTEAFF
. . TRBJ2-7 TRBV7-9 TGTGCCAGCAGCTTAGCTTCGCAGGGACTCCTTCCCGAGCAGTACTTC CASSLASQGLLPEQYF
TRBD2 few TRBJ2-1 TRBV10-3 TGTGCCATCAGTGAGAGGACTAGCGACATCAATGAGCAGTTCTTC CAISERTSDINEQFF
TRBD2 . TRBJ2-1 TRBV10-3 TGTGCCATCAGCGTAAAAGGCGGGAGGTGGTACAATGAGCAGTTCTTC CAISVKGGRWYNEQFF
TRBD2 few TRBJ2-2 TRBV3-1 TGTGCCAGCAGCCTCGGACTAGCGGGAGGGCCCGGGGAGCTGTTTTTT CASSLGLAGGPGELFF
. few TRBJ2-1 TRBV29-1 TGCAGCGCCACCGAGGGACATCTCTACAATGAGCAGTTCTTC CSATEGHLYNEQFF
. . TRBJ2-7 TRBV4-3 TGCGCCAGCAGCCAAGACCTCGCTTACGAGCAGTACTTC CASSQDLAYEQYF
. . TRBJ1-5 TRBV15 TGTGCCACCAGCAGACAAGGAGGTAGCAATCAGCCCCAGCATTTT CATSRQGGSNQPQHF
. . TRBJ2-3 TRBV20-1 TGCAGTGCTCGTGTACAGAGCACAGATACGCAGTATTTT CSARVQSTDTQYF
. few TRBJ2-4 TRBV2 TGTGCCAGCAGTGAAGGCGAGGTCCCAAGGAGCATTCAGTACTTC CASSEGEVPRSIQYF
. many TRBJ2-3 TRBV3-1 TGTGCCAGCAGCCAAGATAGGGACCGACGGATTACAGATACGCAGTATTTT CASSQDRDRRITDTQYF
. . TRBJ1-4 TRBV5-6 TGTGCCAGCAGCTTGGGCAGGGCACGGGAAAAACTGTTTTTT CASSLGRAREKLFF
. . TRBJ2-1 TRBV6-2/TRBV6-3 TGTGCCAGCAGAATAACCCCGGGACTTCAGTTCTTC CASRITPGLQFF
TRBD2 many TRBJ2-1 TRBV5-5 TGTGCCAGCAGCTTTGACCCGACTAGCGGGAGTAACAATGAGCAGTTCTTC CASSFDPTSGSNNEQFF
. . TRBJ2-5 TRBV12-3/TRBV12-4 TGTGCCAGCAGTTTTGAGGGACCAGAAGAGACCCAGTACTTC CASSFEGPEETQYF
TRBD1 few TRBJ2-7 TRBV28 TGTGCCAGCAGAGCACAGGGGAACTACGAGCAGTACTTC CASRAQGNYEQYF
TRBD2 . TRBJ2-5 TRBV11-2 TGTGCCAGCAGCACCGACTTAGCGGGGGGGCGCGGAGAGACCCAGTACTTC CASSTDLAGGRGETQYF
. few TRBJ2-7 TRBV29-1 TGCAGCGTTGGTGAGACAAGGTATTCGGACGAGCAGTACTTC CSVGETRYSDEQYF
. . TRBJ2-2 TRBV15 TGTGCCACCAGTAGAGACTCGGGACTCCCGCCCTTATTCAACACCGGGGAGCTGTTTTTT CATSRDSGLPPLFNTGELFF
TRBD2 few TRBJ2-3 TRBV12-3/TRBV12-4 TGTGCCAGCAGTGGGGTGGGGGGAGGGGCAGATACGCAGTATTTT CASSGVGGGADTQYF
TRBD2 . TRBJ2-3 TRBV3-1 TGTGCCAGCAGCCAAGAACTAGCGGGGACCACAGATACGCAGTATTTT CASSQELAGTTDTQYF
. few TRBJ2-7 TRBV9 TGTGCCAGCAGCGTAGATATAGGGGCCTACGAGCAGTACTTC CASSVDIGAYEQYF
. many TRBJ2-1 TRBV7-8 TGTGCCAGCAGACATAGGGGTCAAAATGAGCAGTTCTTC CASRHRGQNEQFF
. once TRBJ2-7 TRBV7-9 TGTGCCAGCAGCGAGCCAGGGTCCCACGAGCAGTACTTC CASSEPGSHEQYF
. many TRBJ1-6 TRBV11-2 TGTGCCAGCGGCCAGCAGGTGAATTCACCCCTCCACTTT CASGQQVNSPLHF
. many TRBJ2-1 TRBV7-2 TGTGCCAGCAGCTTAGTACGGGCCAATGAGCAGTTCTTC CASSLVRANEQFF
TRBD2 many TRBJ2-1 TRBV12-3/TRBV12-4 TGTGCCAGCAGTTATCTAGCGGGACTCTCCTACAATGAGCAGTTCTTC CASSYLAGLSYNEQFF
. few TRBJ2-7 TRBV7-2 TGTGCCAGCAGCTCAGAGTCAGGGACGGGGTACGAGCAGTACTTC CASSSESGTGYEQYF
TRBD1 few TRBJ1-6 TRBV7-2 TGTGCCAGCAGCCAAGTTCAGGGGGCACATTCACCCCTCCACTTT CASSQVQGAHSPLHF
. . TRBJ2-7 TRBV6-1 TGTGCCAGCAGCCAGAGTTCCGGGGGACAGCTTCCCTACGAGCAGTACTTC CASSQSSGGQLPYEQYF
. . TRBJ2-1 TRBV5-1 TGCGCCAGCAGCTTGGATCCCGGGAATGAGCAGTTCTTC CASSLDPGNEQFF
TRBD1 few TRBJ2-7 TRBV7-2 TGTGCCAGCAGCTTACCCCGAACAGGGGGCGCCGGCTACGAGCAGTACTTC CASSLPRTGGAGYEQYF
TRBD1 . TRBJ2-7 TRBV7-9 TGTGCCAGCAGCGCCCAGGGACAGACCTACGAGCAGTACTTC CASSAQGQTYEQYF
TRBD2 . TRBJ2-1 TRBV6-2/TRBV6-3 TGTGCCAGCAGTTACTCGACGACTAGCGGGGGCCCTTACAATGAGCAGTTCTTC CASSYSTTSGGPYNEQFF
. few TRBJ2-7 TRBV5-1 TGCGCCAGCAGCTCGGGACCTTCCGAAGGCAGGTACTTC CASSSGPSEGRYF
. . TRBJ2-5 TRBV4-2 TGTGCCAGCAGCCACTCTGGAAGGGACTACCAAGAGACCCAGTACTTC CASSHSGRDYQETQYF
TRBD1 few TRBJ1-2 TRBV6-5 TGTGCCAGCAGTTATGAGGGGGCCGCTAACTATGGCTACACCTTC CASSYEGAANYGYTF
TRBD1 few TRBJ1-5 TRBV6-5 TGTGCCAGCAGTTACGGTTGGGACAGGGGGCCTCAGCCCCAGCATTTT CASSYGWDRGPQPQHF
. few TRBJ2-5 TRBV5-1 TGCGCCAGCAGCTTGGTTAGTCCTCGGGAGACCCAGTACTTC CASSLVSPRETQYF
TRBD2 few TRBJ2-7 TRBV11-3 TGTGCCAGCAGCCCGCCGTCCGGGGGGTTCTACGAGCAGTACTTC CASSPPSGGFYEQYF
. . TRBJ1-2 TRBV18 TGTGCCAGCTCACCACAGGGAAATAACTATGGCTACACCTTC CASSPQGNNYGYTF
. many TRBJ2-1 TRBV12-3/TRBV12-4 TGTGCCAGCGGAGCGACTAGGGGAATGGATGAGCAGTTCTTC CASGATRGMDEQFF
TRBD1 . TRBJ1-1 TRBV5-1 TGCGCCAGCAGCCCCCCGGGACAGAGTGAAGCTTTCTTT CASSPPGQSEAFF
TRBD1 . TRBJ1-5 TRBV6-2/TRBV6-3 TGTGCCAGCAGTTGGACAGGGAGCAATCAGCCCCAGCATTTT CASSWTGSNQPQHF
. few TRBJ1-1 TRBV20-1 TGCAAAGGAACCGGGACCCTGGTTGGGGGTGAAGCTTTCTTT CKGTGTLVGGEAFF
. few TRBJ1-1 TRBV4-1 TGCGCCAGCAGCCAAGATACCGAAGGGTGGACTGAAGCTTTCTTT CASSQDTEGWTEAFF
. . TRBJ2-4 TRBV4-1 TGCGCCAGCAGCTCTCCGACCTTAGGCATTCAGTACTTC CASSSPTLGIQYF
TRBD1 few TRBJ2-1 TRBV6-2/TRBV6-3 TGTGCCAGCAATTTACCGGGACAGGGTGGCTACAATGAGCAGTTCTTC CASNLPGQGGYNEQFF
TRBD1 few TRBJ1-2 TRBV27 TGTGCCAGCAGGCGGACAGGGCCATCTCTCGCCTATGGCTACACCTTC CASRRTGPSLAYGYTF
TRBD2 many TRBJ2-7 TRBV7-2 TGTGCCAGCAGCTTAGTAGGCGCTAGCGGGGTATCCTACGAGCAGTACTTC CASSLVGASGVSYEQYF
TRBD2 few TRBJ2-3 TRBV29-1 TGCAGCGTTATCGGGTCTAGCGGGACAGATACGCAGTATTTT CSVIGSSGTDTQYF
. . TRBJ2-3 TRBV7-9 TGTGCCAGCAGCTACTCCGGGGGAAACACAGATACGCAGTATTTT CASSYSGGNTDTQYF
. many TRBJ1-3 TRBV12-3/TRBV12-4 TGTGCCAGCAAGAACATTGTCTCTGGAAACACCATATATTTT CASKNIVSGNTIYF
TRBD2 few TRBJ2-1 TRBV27 TGTGCCAGCAGTCCCCAGCGGGGGTTTAACAATGAGCAGTTCTTC CASSPQRGFNNEQFF